Each of the 20 T cell receptor beta chains below was sequenced from the same sample in a study of T-cell memory formation after mild COVID-19. TCRdb used MiXCR to reprocess the 5' RACE reads, holding one entry per CDR3 protein. The repertoire holds 300,000 or so distinct CDR3 sequences, with around a sixth as singletons. The sample taken for sequencing was PBMCs or a T cell subset sorted from them (not recorded which). The receptors come from a young man who had mild COVID-19 (a few samples of this study predate the infection). Cell type and time point are not known.

The gene calls are TRBV6-5 and TRBJ2-7, with D possibly being TRBD1 (6 bases). Trimming pared 11 bases from V and 0 bases from J, leaving 17 bases between. The length of the CDR3 is 14 residues. CDR1 is MNHEY, CDR2 SVGAGI, per germline. This CDR3 is CAGGPSPLSYEQYV. The DNA of the CDR3 is TGTGCCGGGGGCCCAAGCCCCCTCTCCTACGAGCAGTACGTC.

In its sample, this clonotype was seen a few times. The genes are TRBV20-1 and TRBJ2-7; 8 bases match TRBD1. The germline V gene has CDR1 DFQATT and CDR2 SNEGSKA (reference sequence). The CDR3 has 15 residues. V shed 5 bases, J shed 6 bases, and the junction held 15 bases outside the gene matches. The CDR3: CSAPTSSGTGGEQYF. The CDR3 coding sequence is TGCAGTGCTCCTACCAGTTCCGGGACAGGTGGCGAGCAGTACTTC.

The chain couples TRBV4-1 to TRBJ2-7, with 7 nucleotides matching TRBD1. CDR1 is MGHRA and CDR2 is YSYEKL in the germline V gene. V trimming: 1 base; J trimming: 4 bases; junction bases outside the gene matches: 7. There are 15 residues in the CDR3. CDR3 sequence reads: CASSQAPGQLYEQYF. The CDR3 nucleotides read TGCGCCAGCAGCCAAGCCCCGGGACAGCTTTACGAGCAGTACTTC.

The V and J genes are TRBV5-1 and TRBJ2-5, with a possible D match to TRBD2 (7 bases). The germline V and J ends were trimmed by 7 bases and 4 bases, with 17 bases remaining between them. In germline, CDR1 is SGHRS, CDR2 YFSETQ. This CDR3 is 14 amino acids long. This CDR3 is CASAPGGGGETQYF. CDR3 in DNA: TGCGCCAGCGCCCCGGGCGGGGGCGGAGAGACCCAGTACTTC.

This sequence joins TRBV15 and TRBJ2-1; D not resolved. Germline V lookup: CDR1 LNHNV, CDR2 YYDKDF (reference sequence). V lost 2 bases and J 2 bases, leaving 10 bases between the germline ends. This CDR3 comprises 15 residues. CDR3 DNA: TGTGCCACCAGCAGACTACCCCTGGCCTACAATGAGCAGTTCTTC. Protein product: CATSRLPLAYNEQFF.

The V gene is TRBV6-5, the J gene TRBJ1-2; D is uncertain. The CDR3 totals 14 residues. CDR1 and CDR2 from the germline V gene are MNHEY and SVGAGI. Deletions cut 0 bases from V and 4 bases from J, with 9 bases between. CDR3 nucleotide sequence: TGTGCCAGCAGTTACTCGAAAGGGAGCTATGGCTACACCTTC. Protein product: CASSYSKGSYGYTF.

The V gene is TRBV21-1, the J gene TRBJ2-3; no check of the table's D call, TRBD2, against the DNA was made. TRBV21-1 is annotated as a pseudogene. The CDR3 consists of 15 residues. The CDR3 sequence: CASSTRGGPTDTQYF. The CDR3 DNA is TGTGCCAGCAGCACCCGGGGGGGCCCCACAGATACGCAGTATTTT.

This clonotype has more than one count but fewer than ten. This chain joins TRBV6-2 or TRBV6-3 and TRBJ1-1; D is perhaps TRBD1 (5 bases). V shed 6 bases and J shed 3 bases, with 14 bases lying between them. Germline lookup yields CDR1 MNHEY and CDR2 SVGEGT. This CDR3 has 14 residues. CDR3 sequence (DNA): TGTGCCAGCAGCCGGGGACGGTCCCACACTGAAGCTTTCTTT. Translated: CASSRGRSHTEAFF.

The chain carries TRBV12-3 or TRBV12-4 and TRBJ2-4, with 8 bases lining up with TRBD1. This CDR3 is 14 amino acids long. Trimming at V came to 6 bases and at J to 7 bases, leaving 8 bases not matched to a gene. CDR3 region: CASSDGTGKNIQYF. The CDR3 coding sequence is TGTGCCAGCAGCGACGGGACAGGAAAGAACATTCAGTACTTC.

The chain links TRBV28 to TRBJ2-7, with TRBD1 as a possible D gene (6 bases). Trimming pared 6 bases from V and 4 bases from J, leaving 19 bases between. Germline CDR1 and CDR2: MDHEN and SYDVKM. The CDR3 runs to 15 residues. In DNA, the CDR3 is TGTGCCAGCAGCCCTCCGGGACATCCTCTTTACGAGCAGTACGTC. It codes for CASSPPGHPLYEQYV.

The J gene is TRBJ1-4, the V gene TRBV9, with a tentative D call TRBD1 (5 bases). Germline V gene lookup returns CDR1 SGDLS and CDR2 YYNGEE. V was pared by 4 bases and J by 4 bases, with 14 bases between. This CDR3 spans 15 amino acids. The CDR3: CASSPGTGNNEKLFF. The CDR3 DNA reads TGTGCCAGCAGCCCAGGGACCGGGAATAATGAAAAACTGTTTTTT.

Only a few counts were recorded for this clonotype. The chain joins TRBV3-1 to TRBJ2-3, with D uncertain. Between the trimmed V and J ends, which lost 1 base and 11 bases, there was a span of 10 bases. CDR1 and CDR2 (germline): LGHDT, YNNKEL (reference sequence). This CDR3 is built from 12 residues. The CDR3 reads CASSQGGLEQYF. In DNA, the CDR3 is TGTGCCAGCAGCCAAGGTGGCTTGGAGCAGTATTTT.

The chain couples TRBV4-2 to TRBJ2-5, with 7 bases lining up with TRBD2. CDR1 is LGHNA and CDR2 is YNFKEQ in the germline V gene. V dropped 0 bases and J dropped 2; count of bases not matched to a gene: 12. The CDR3 is 18 residues long. The CDR3 loop is CASSQEPSRRGIQETQYF. In DNA form, the CDR3 reads TGTGCCAGCAGCCAAGAACCCTCCCGGCGGGGGATTCAAGAGACCCAGTACTTC.

This clonotype was seen ten or more times. The J gene is TRBJ1-1, the V gene TRBV12-3 or TRBV12-4, with 7 bases identical to TRBD1. The CDR3 is 15 residues long. The J segment lost 4 bases and the V segment lost 2 bases, leaving 7 bases of the junction unmatched. This CDR3 is CASSLRGQGGTEAFF. CDR3 nucleotides: TGTGCCAGCAGTTTAAGGGGGCAGGGGGGCACTGAAGCTTTCTTT.

In this sample, this clonotype turned up a few times. This chain joins TRBV20-1 and TRBJ1-4; the match to TRBD1 covers 8 bases. The CDR3 spans 14 residues. V lost 6 bases and J lost 3; bases outside the gene matches: 6. Germline CDR1 is DFQATT and CDR2 is SNEGSKA (reference sequence). CDR3 sequence reads: CSAAPGGANEKLFF. In DNA form, the CDR3 reads TGCAGTGCCGCCCCAGGGGGCGCTAATGAAAAACTGTTTTTT.

This clonotype has just a few counts. This rearrangement joins TRBV7-2 to TRBJ2-7; D not resolved. This CDR3 region has 12 residues. Trimming stripped 5 bases from V and 0 bases from J, with 5 bases between. Germline V lookup: CDR1 SGHTA, CDR2 FQGNSA. CDR3 nucleotides: TGTGCCAGCAGCCAGAGCTCCTACGAGCAGTACTTC. Residues: CASSQSSYEQYF.

In its sample, this clonotype was seen a few times. The chain combines TRBV20-1 with TRBJ1-1; TRBD1 might be the D (6 bases). V gave up 3 bases and J gave up 4 bases, with 15 bases separating them. The CDR3 length is 14 residues. The germline V gene encodes CDR1 DFQATT and CDR2 SNEGSKA (reference sequence). The CDR3 DNA reads TGCAGTGCTAGCCGAGGGGGGGGCGGCACTGAAGCTTTCTTT. Protein product: CSASRGGGGTEAFF.

The CDR3 here is CSARAVAGSTGELFF. DNA of the CDR3: TGCAGTGCTAGAGCGGTGGCGGGGAGTACCGGGGAGCTGTTTTTT. The chain couples TRBV20-1 to TRBJ2-2, with D perhaps TRBD2 (6 bases). Germline V lookup: CDR1 DFQATT, CDR2 SNEGSKA (reference sequence). V was pared by 1 base and J by 5 bases, with 14 bases between. The CDR3 runs 15 residues.

The chain employs TRBV20-1 and TRBJ1-3; 8 positions match TRBD1. Trimming took 5 bases from V and 2 from J; bases not matched to a gene: 2. Germline V lookup: CDR1 DFQATT, CDR2 SNEGSKA (reference sequence). This CDR3 comprises 13 residues. CDR3: CSAQDRAGNTIYF. The CDR3 nucleotides read TGCAGTGCTCAGGACAGGGCTGGAAACACCATATATTTT.

This chain connects TRBV12-3 or TRBV12-4 to TRBJ2-3; maybe TRBD1 (6 bases). The length of the CDR3 is 13 residues. V was trimmed by 10 bases and J by 7 bases, leaving 18 bases between them. CDR3 bases: TGTGCCACGAACAGGGCTGCTGATCATACGCAGTATTTT. Amino acid sequence: CATNRAADHTQYF.